The T cell receptor beta chain described here comes from a study of regulatory T cells in long-lasting Graves disease. Whole-study findings and limits: Lower TCR diversity characterized persistent Graves' patients relative to newly diagnosed patients.

This clonotype was detected only a few times. Its antigen is still unknown. Library construction for TCR beta used iRepertoire HTBI primers and Arm-PCR of CDR3 regions. One entry per CDR3 protein results from TCRdb running MiXCR on the multiplex PCR reads. The sample lists fewer than 650,000 distinct CDR3 sequences, around 17% occurring once. This sample's time point: newly diagnosed GD, antithyroid drugs for less than 3 months. Scientists built the TCR library using RNA that was extracted from PBMCs. These data were likewise used in another study, on T cells in Graves' hyperthyroidism and ophthalmopathy. This second study notes: Recently diagnosed hyperthyroidism of less than 2 months' duration affected patients aged 18 to 65. Exclusion followed for patients with uncontrolled infection, other autoimmune disease, pregnancy or lactation. Most thyroid clonotypes expanded above 0.001 appeared in blood too.

The receptor was derived from a woman in her twenties or thirties with Graves disease. The source was peripheral blood mononuclear cells (PBMCs), collected at new diagnosis, from a patient treated with antithyroid drugs.

The CDR3 DNA sequence: TGCGCCAGCAGCGACCTCAGGGGAGGGGATACTGAAGCTTTCTTT. Translation gives CASSDLRGGDTEAFF. V usage is TRBV5-1 and J usage is TRBJ1-1; weak D call: TRBD1 (6 bases). The V end was cut by 4 bases, the J end by 5 bases, with 18 bases between. There are 15 residues in the CDR3. CDR1 and CDR2 from the germline V gene are SGHRS and YFSETQ.